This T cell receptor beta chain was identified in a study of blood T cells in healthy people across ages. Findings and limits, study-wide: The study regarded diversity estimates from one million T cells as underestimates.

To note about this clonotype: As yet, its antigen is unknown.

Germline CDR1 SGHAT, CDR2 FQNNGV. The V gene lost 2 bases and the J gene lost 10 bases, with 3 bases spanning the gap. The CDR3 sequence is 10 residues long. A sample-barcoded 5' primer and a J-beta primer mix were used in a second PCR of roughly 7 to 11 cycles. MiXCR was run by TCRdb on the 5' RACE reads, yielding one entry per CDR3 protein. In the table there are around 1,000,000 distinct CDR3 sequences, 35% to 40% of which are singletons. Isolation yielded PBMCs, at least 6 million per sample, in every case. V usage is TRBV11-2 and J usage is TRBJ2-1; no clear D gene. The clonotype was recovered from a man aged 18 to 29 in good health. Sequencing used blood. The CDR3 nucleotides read TGTGCCAGCAGCTTAAAAGAGCAGTTCTTC. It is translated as CASSLKEQFF.